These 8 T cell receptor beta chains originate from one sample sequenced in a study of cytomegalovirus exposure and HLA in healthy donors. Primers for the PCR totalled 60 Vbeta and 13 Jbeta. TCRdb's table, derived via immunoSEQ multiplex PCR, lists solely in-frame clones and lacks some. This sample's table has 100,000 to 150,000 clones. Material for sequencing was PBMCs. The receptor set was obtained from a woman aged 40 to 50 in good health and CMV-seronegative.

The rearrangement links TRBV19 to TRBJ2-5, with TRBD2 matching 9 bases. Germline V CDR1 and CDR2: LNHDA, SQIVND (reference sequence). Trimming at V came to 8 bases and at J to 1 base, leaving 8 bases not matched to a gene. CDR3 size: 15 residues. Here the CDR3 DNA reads TGTGCCAGTGGGCCCGGGCGGGGGGGCCAAGAGACCCAGTACTTC. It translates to CASGPGRGGQETQYF.

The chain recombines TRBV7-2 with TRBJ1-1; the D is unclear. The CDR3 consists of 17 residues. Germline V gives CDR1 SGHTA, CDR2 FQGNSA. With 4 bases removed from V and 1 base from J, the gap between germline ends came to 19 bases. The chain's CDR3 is CASSSRGRAGWNTEAFF. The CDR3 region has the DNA TGTGCCAGCAGCTCCCGAGGTAGGGCGGGGTGGAACACTGAAGCTTTCTTT.

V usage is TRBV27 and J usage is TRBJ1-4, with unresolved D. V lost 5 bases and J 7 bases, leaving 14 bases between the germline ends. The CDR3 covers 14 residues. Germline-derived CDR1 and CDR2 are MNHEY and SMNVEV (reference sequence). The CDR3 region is CASSPRLGLEKLFF. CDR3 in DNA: TGTGCCAGCAGTCCCAGACTCGGACTTGAAAAACTGTTTTTT.

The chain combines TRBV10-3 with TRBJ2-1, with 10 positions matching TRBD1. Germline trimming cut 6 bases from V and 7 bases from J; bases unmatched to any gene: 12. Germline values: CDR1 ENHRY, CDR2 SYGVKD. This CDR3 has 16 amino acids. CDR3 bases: TGTGCCATCAGATCAAGCCCGGGACAGGGGCGAAATGAGCAGTTCTTC. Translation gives CAIRSSPGQGRNEQFF.

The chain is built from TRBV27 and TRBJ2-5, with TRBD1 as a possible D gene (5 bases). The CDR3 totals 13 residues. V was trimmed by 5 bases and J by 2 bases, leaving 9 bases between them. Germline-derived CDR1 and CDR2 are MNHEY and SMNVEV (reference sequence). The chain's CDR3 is CASSPRQQETQYF. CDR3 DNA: TGTGCCAGCAGTCCAAGACAGCAAGAGACCCAGTACTTC.

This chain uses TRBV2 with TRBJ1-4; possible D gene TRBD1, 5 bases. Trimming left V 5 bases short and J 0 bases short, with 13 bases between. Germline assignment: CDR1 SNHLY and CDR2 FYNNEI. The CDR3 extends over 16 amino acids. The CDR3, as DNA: TGTGCCAGCAGTCTCGCAGGGATTTCAACTAATGAAAAACTGTTTTTT. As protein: CASSLAGISTNEKLFF.

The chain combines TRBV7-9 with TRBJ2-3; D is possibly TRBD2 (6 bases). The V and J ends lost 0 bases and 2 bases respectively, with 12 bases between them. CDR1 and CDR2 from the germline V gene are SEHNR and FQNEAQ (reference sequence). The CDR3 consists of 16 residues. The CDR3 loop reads CASSLAAGNPTDTQYF. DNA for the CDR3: TGTGCCAGCAGCTTAGCGGCGGGGAACCCCACAGATACGCAGTATTTT.

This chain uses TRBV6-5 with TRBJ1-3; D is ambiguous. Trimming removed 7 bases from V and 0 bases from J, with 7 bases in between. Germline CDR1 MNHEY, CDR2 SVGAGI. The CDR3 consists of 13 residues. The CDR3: CASTPNSGNTIYF. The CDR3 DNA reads TGTGCCAGCACCCCTAACTCTGGAAACACCATATATTTT.